These 32 T cell receptor beta chains originate from one sample sequenced in a study of T-cell reconstitution after alpha-beta-depleted transplantation in children. TCRbeta library preparation incorporated unique molecular identifiers. One entry per CDR3 protein results from TCRdb running MiXCR on the PCR reads. The sample contains some 200,000 distinct CDR3 sequences, under 13% of which appear only once. This specimen consisted of PBMCs, obtained before TCRalphabeta/CD19-depleted stem cell transplant. The receptors were gathered from a child younger than two with acute myeloid leukemia, due to receive a stem cell transplant.

This clonotype was observed many times. The chain couples TRBV19 to TRBJ2-1; tentatively, D is TRBD2 (5 bases). Deletions cut 6 bases from V and 2 bases from J, with 17 bases between. The CDR3 is 16 residues long. CDR1 and CDR2 from the germline V gene are LNHDA and SQIVND (reference sequence). CDR3 nucleotide sequence: TGTGCCAGTAGGAGCCTTCAGCGGACGACCTACAATGAGCAGTTCTTC. It codes for CASRSLQRTTYNEQFF.

This rearrangement joins TRBV29-1 to TRBJ1-2, with D unclear. Trimming removed 7 bases from V and 6 bases from J, with 15 bases in between. The CDR3 length is 12 residues. The V gene's germline CDR1 is SQVTM and CDR2 ANQGSEA. This chain's CDR3 is CSAMTRKDGYTF. Written as DNA, the CDR3 is TGCAGCGCCATGACAAGAAAGGATGGCTACACCTTC. Based on the CDR3 plus reference TRBV29-1 and TRBJ1-2, the full variable domain is SAVISQKPSRDICQRGTSLTIQCQVDSQVTMMFWYRQQPGQSLTLIATANQGSEATYESGFVIDKFPISRPNLTFSTLTVSNMSPEDSSIYLCSAMTRKDGYTFGSGTRLTVV.

This clonotype was seen ten or more times. The J gene is TRBJ1-1, the V gene TRBV10-3; D is unclear. Trimming cost V 4 bases and J 1 base, with 10 bases left between them. Germline V gene sequence: CDR1 ENHRY, CDR2 SYGVKD. The CDR3 totals 14 residues. CDR3 residues: CAISAQSPNTEAFF. The CDR3 bases are TGTGCCATCAGTGCCCAGTCGCCGAACACTGAAGCTTTCTTT.

This clonotype has ten or more counts. This chain joins TRBV28 and TRBJ2-2; TRBD1 matches 9 bases. Germline trimming cut 3 bases from V and 2 bases from J; bases unmatched to any gene: 7. CDR1 and CDR2 from the germline V gene are MDHEN and SYDVKM. The CDR3 totals 17 residues. CDR3 coding DNA: TGTGCCAGCAGTTTGTTTGGGACAGGGCCCAACACCGGGGAGCTGTTTTTT. This encodes CASSLFGTGPNTGELFF.

The table lists this clonotype with many counts. This CDR3 reads CASSSPPGPTGGYTF. The CDR3 DNA reads as TGTGCCAGCAGCTCCCCCCCGGGACCTACGGGTGGCTACACCTTC. The rearrangement joins TRBV7-2 to TRBJ1-2, with D tentatively TRBD1 (5 bases). V shed 4 bases and J shed 7 bases, with 19 bases lying between them. The CDR3 loop spans 15 amino acids. The germline V gene encodes CDR1 SGHTA and CDR2 FQGNSA.

The table lists this clonotype with a few counts. This chain connects TRBV9 to TRBJ2-5; possibly TRBD1 for D (6 bases). The germline V and J ends were trimmed by 0 bases and 3 bases, with 15 bases remaining between them. The CDR3 consists of 16 residues. Germline assignment: CDR1 SGDLS and CDR2 YYNGEE. The CDR3 sequence: CASSVGDRSGKETQYF. CDR3 DNA sequence: TGTGCCAGCAGCGTAGGAGACAGGAGTGGGAAAGAGACCCAGTACTTC. The variable domain in full, with the rest retrieved from reference TRBV9 and TRBJ2-5, is DSGVTQTPKHLITATGQRVTLRCSPRSGDLSVYWYQQSLDQGLQFLIQYYNGEERAKGNILERFSAQQFPDLHSELNLSSLELGDSALYFCASSVGDRSGKETQYFGPGTRLLVL.

This clonotype was seen many times. V is TRBV7-9 and J is TRBJ2-1; 11 bases agree with TRBD2. After removal of 5 bases from V and 2 bases from J, the junction contained 2 bases not matched to a gene. Germline CDR1 is SEHNR and CDR2 is FQNEAQ (reference sequence). The CDR3 has 15 residues. CDR3 residues: CASSGTSGTYNEQFF. CDR3 in DNA: TGTGCCAGCAGCGGGACTAGCGGCACCTACAATGAGCAGTTCTTC.

This clonotype was counted ten times or more. The J gene is TRBJ1-2, the V gene TRBV11-2; 9 positions match TRBD1. There are 15 residues in the CDR3. Germline V gene lookup returns CDR1 SGHAT and CDR2 FQNNGV. The J segment lost 4 bases and the V segment lost 1 base, leaving 4 bases of the junction unmatched. The CDR3 here is CASSLVGQGSYGYTF. CDR3 nucleotides: TGTGCCAGCAGCTTAGTGGGACAGGGCAGCTATGGCTACACCTTC.

This clonotype was detected ten times or more. The chain joins TRBV5-1 to TRBJ1-1; the D is unclear. Germline lookup yields CDR1 SGHRS and CDR2 YFSETQ. Trimming removed 3 bases from V and 8 bases from J, with 17 bases in between. CDR3 length: 14 amino acids. CDR3 region: CASSSGPGGVEAFF. CDR3 sequence (DNA): TGCGCCAGCAGCTCCGGACCGGGCGGTGTCGAAGCTTTCTTT.

There are many counts of this clonotype. The chain couples TRBV6-1 to TRBJ2-7; D is unresolved. Trimming removed 6 bases from V and 0 bases from J, with 12 bases in between. The CDR3 extends over 14 amino acids. Germline values: CDR1 MNHNS, CDR2 SASEGT. CDR3 bases: TGTGCCAGCAGCAAGACACCGAGCTCCTACGAGCAGTACTTC. It encodes CASSKTPSSYEQYF.

This clonotype was found many times. The genes are TRBV20-1 and TRBJ2-3; 7 bases are a match to TRBD1. CDR3 length equals 12 residues. The germline CDR1 and CDR2 sequences are DFQATT and SNEGSKA (reference sequence). The V gene end was trimmed by 5 bases and the J gene end by 3 bases; junction bases not matched to a gene: 2. In DNA form, the CDR3 reads TGCAGTGCTGCCAGGGGGACAGATACGCAGTATTTT. This translates into CSAARGTDTQYF.

The chain employs TRBV29-1 and TRBJ2-5; D may correspond to TRBD1 or TRBD2 (5 bases each). Trimming removed 1 base at V and 4 bases at J, with 10 bases between. The V gene's germline CDR1 is SQVTM and CDR2 ANQGSEA. The CDR3 consists of 13 residues. CDR3 DNA: TGCAGCGTTGAAGTTGGGGCGGGAGAGACCCAGTACTTC. As protein: CSVEVGAGETQYF.

This clonotype has ten or more counts. This chain connects TRBV3-1 to TRBJ1-1; no reliable D call. Trimming cost V 6 bases and J 1 base, with 9 bases left between them. Per germline, CDR1 LGHDT and CDR2 YNNKEL (reference sequence). The CDR3 runs to 13 residues. CDR3 sequence: CASSPRWNTEAFF. The CDR3 DNA reads as TGTGCCAGCAGTCCGAGATGGAACACTGAAGCTTTCTTT.

This clonotype showed up many times. This chain connects TRBV7-9 to TRBJ2-3; D is perhaps TRBD2 (6 bases). CDR1 and CDR2 from the germline V gene are SEHNR and FQNEAQ (reference sequence). V was shortened by 0 bases and J by 4 bases, with 17 bases between the two germline ends. This CDR3 has 17 residues. CDR3 sequence: CASSLARETHISDTQYF. DNA for the CDR3: TGTGCCAGCAGCTTAGCTCGGGAGACGCACATTTCAGATACGCAGTATTTT.

This clonotype was recorded at least ten times. The genes are TRBV7-2 and TRBJ2-3; D possibly uses TRBD1 or TRBD2 (5 bases each). The V end was cut by 7 bases, the J end by 6 bases, with 23 bases between. CDR1 SGHTA and CDR2 FQGNSA come from the germline V gene. This CDR3 is 16 amino acids long. The CDR3 bases are TGTGCCAGCACCCCTTTTGGGGGAGAAGTAGGGGATACGCAGTATTTT. Translated, it gives CASTPFGGEVGDTQYF.

This clonotype was observed at least ten times. The chain is built from TRBV19 and TRBJ2-7, with 9 positions matching TRBD1. In germline, CDR1 is LNHDA, CDR2 SQIVND (reference sequence). CDR3 length equals 12 residues. V shed 4 bases, J shed 5 bases, and the junction held 0 bases outside the gene matches. This chain's CDR3 is CASSRDRDEQYF. CDR3 coding DNA: TGTGCCAGTAGTAGGGACAGGGACGAGCAGTACTTC.

This clonotype was counted at least ten times. The chain combines TRBV25-1 with TRBJ2-1, with 9 bases fitting TRBD2. Trimming took 7 bases from V and 0 from J; bases not matched to a gene: 10. The CDR3 spans 17 residues. Germline-derived CDR1 and CDR2 are MGHDK and SYGVNS. The CDR3 nucleotides read TGTGCCAGCAATGGGATAGCGGGAGACGGCTCCTACAATGAGCAGTTCTTC. Translating gives CASNGIAGDGSYNEQFF.

With regard to this clonotype: The CDR3 carries no conserved terminal phenylalanine or tryptophan, so it likely arises from a read error. This chain connects TRBV5-1 to TRBJ2-2; 7 bases are a match to TRBD2. J was trimmed by 0 bases and V by 2 bases; bases with no gene match: 13. Germline CDR1 and CDR2: SGHRS and YFSETQ. The CDR3 spans 19 residues. The CDR3 loop reads CASSFLGLSFVTNTGELFL. In DNA form, the CDR3 reads TGCGCCAGCAGCTTTTTGGGACTATCATTTGTTACGAACACCGGGGAGCTGTTTTTA.

The chain uses TRBV15 and TRBJ2-3, with 10 bases matching TRBD2. Germline-derived CDR1 and CDR2 are LNHNV and YYDKDF (reference sequence). After removal of 0 bases from V and 5 bases from J, the junction contained 5 bases not matched to a gene. The CDR3 covers 16 residues. CDR3 sequence: CATSREAGGLRDTQYF. The CDR3 nucleotides read TGTGCCACCAGCAGAGAAGCGGGGGGGCTTAGAGATACGCAGTATTTT.

The sample holds many counts of this clonotype. J is TRBJ2-3 and V is TRBV6-4; 7 bases line up with TRBD2. Looked up from germline, CDR1 is MRHNA and CDR2 is SNTAGT. J lost 4 bases, V lost 3 bases, and 7 bases had no gene match. There are 15 residues in the CDR3. CDR3 protein: CASSDQFGGADTQYF. The CDR3 bases are TGTGCCAGCAGTGATCAATTTGGGGGGGCAGATACGCAGTATTTT.

This clonotype was counted at least ten times. The J gene is TRBJ2-2, the V gene TRBV20-1; D perhaps matches TRBD1 (5 bases). The CDR3 totals 14 residues. Germline CDR1 DFQATT, CDR2 SNEGSKA (reference sequence). V gave up 4 bases and J gave up 1 base, with 10 bases separating them. CDR3 nucleotide sequence: TGCAGTGCTAACGGACACTTGAACACCGGGGAGCTGTTTTTT. It is translated as CSANGHLNTGELFF.

In this sample, this clonotype turned up many times. The chain employs TRBV7-3 and TRBJ2-2; unclear D gene. Per germline, CDR1 SGHTA and CDR2 FQGTGA. Trimming stripped 6 bases from V and 2 bases from J, with 10 bases between. The CDR3 consists of 14 residues. This chain's CDR3 is CASSYNVNTGELFF. The CDR3 DNA reads TGTGCCAGCAGTTATAACGTCAACACCGGGGAGCTGTTTTTT.

There are many counts of this clonotype. This chain uses TRBV5-1 with TRBJ1-1; D remains ambiguous. Germline V CDR1 and CDR2: SGHRS, YFSETQ. The CDR3 has 14 amino acids. The V end lost 4 bases, the J end lost 3 bases, and 13 bases lay between the germline ends. In DNA, the CDR3 is TGCGCCAGCAGCGTGGGTCAATCATACACTGAAGCTTTCTTT. Amino acids: CASSVGQSYTEAFF.

With regard to this clonotype: A much more abundant neighbour one base away suggests this may be a read error. The V call is TRBV25-1, the J call TRBJ2-3; 8 positions agree with TRBD1. In germline, CDR1 is MGHDK, CDR2 SYGVNS. This CDR3 region has 17 residues. After removal of 2 bases from V and 5 bases from J, the junction contained 12 bases not matched to a gene. CDR3 sequence reads: CASSEGALQGGRDTQYF. The DNA of the CDR3 is TGTGCCAGCAGTGAAGGGGCGTTACAGGGGGGCAGAGATACGCAGTATTTT.

This clonotype was seen at least ten times. The chain employs TRBV14 and TRBJ1-2; D is ambiguous. CDR1 is SGHDN, CDR2 FVKESK, per germline. This CDR3 spans 12 amino acids. Trimming shortened V by 2 bases and J by 13 bases, and 14 bases separated the two germline ends. The CDR3 DNA is TGTGCCAGCAGCCAATCAGAGGAGCTTGGCACCTTC. This gives the protein CASSQSEELGTF.

This clonotype was seen many times. J is TRBJ2-1 and V is TRBV14; maybe TRBD2 (6 bases). Germline CDR1 reads SGHDN; CDR2 reads FVKESK. V lost 1 base to trimming and J lost 7 bases, with 20 bases between them. CDR3 length: 17 amino acids. CDR3 amino acids: CASSQGGVWPRDNEQFF. As DNA, the CDR3 is TGTGCCAGCAGCCAAGGCGGGGTCTGGCCAAGGGATAATGAGCAGTTCTTC.

The rearrangement uses TRBV20-1 and TRBJ2-1, with D perhaps TRBD1 (6 bases). The CDR3 covers 13 residues. Germline lookup yields CDR1 DFQATT and CDR2 SNEGSKA (reference sequence). Trimming stripped 3 bases from V and 12 bases from J, with 18 bases between. The CDR3 DNA sequence: TGCAGTGCTAGGGGACACAAACCATTGGGGCAGTTCTTC. Translating it yields CSARGHKPLGQFF.

This clonotype occurred many times. The chain couples TRBV27 to TRBJ1-6; no clear D. The germline V gene has CDR1 MNHEY and CDR2 SMNVEV (reference sequence). Trimming took off 1 base at V and 1 base at J, with 5 bases between the two ends. This CDR3 contains 15 residues. CDR3 amino acids: CASSLYGSYNSPLHF. CDR3 bases: TGTGCCAGCAGTTTATACGGGTCCTATAATTCACCCCTCCACTTT.

This clonotype was seen a single time. Likely a read error: the CDR3 ends without its conserved phenylalanine or tryptophan. The gene calls are TRBV11-2 and TRBJ2-7; D remains ambiguous. The CDR3 totals 12 residues. The V and J ends lost 3 bases and 3 bases respectively, with 6 bases between them. CDR1 SGHAT and CDR2 FQNNGV come from the germline V gene. CDR3 nucleotides: TGTGCCAGCAGCTTGTTAGGCTACGAGCAGTACTAC. As protein: CASSLLGYEQYY.

The chain is built from TRBV7-3 and TRBJ2-1; TRBD2 agrees at 14 bases. V lost 5 bases, J lost 9 bases, and 6 bases stayed unmatched. The CDR3 extends over 15 amino acids. Germline CDR1 SGHTA, CDR2 FQGTGA. The CDR3 region is CASSTGLAGGGEQFF. The CDR3 region has the DNA TGTGCCAGCAGCACCGGACTAGCGGGGGGCGGTGAGCAGTTCTTC.

In this sample, this clonotype turned up many times. This sequence joins TRBV20-1 and TRBJ2-7; 11 bases agree with TRBD2. The germline V gene encodes CDR1 DFQATT and CDR2 SNEGSKA (reference sequence). V gave up 5 bases and J gave up 7 bases; unmatched junction bases: 10. The CDR3 extends over 14 amino acids. CDR3 nucleotides: TGCAGTGCTGCCGGGACTAGCGGCACCTGGGAGCAGTACTTC. Encoded protein: CSAAGTSGTWEQYF.

This clonotype was found many times. J is TRBJ2-1 and V is TRBV4-2; D gene uncertain. Trimming left V 0 bases short and J 6 bases short, with 6 bases between. CDR1 and CDR2 from the germline V gene are LGHNA and YNFKEQ. CDR3 length: 13 amino acids. The CDR3 sequence: CASSQESGNEQFF. CDR3 nucleotides: TGTGCCAGCAGCCAAGAATCAGGCAATGAGCAGTTCTTC.